The rows below give T cell receptor beta chains drawn from one sample of a study of blood T cell repertoires in COVID-19. Produced via immunoSEQ multiplex PCR; TCRdb's table is partial and in-frame only. The data contain approximately 290,000 clones, 80% to 90% of them singletons. The sample was PBMCs or T cells enriched from blood (not recorded which). These TCRs come from a woman aged 25 to 39 who had recovered from COVID-19. CDR3s include the opening cysteine and the closing phenylalanine or tryptophan. The order of the fields is J gene, clone size, V gene, D gene, CDR3 DNA, CDR3 protein. D genes are given only for firm matches. Size tells how often a clone was seen (once, few, many) or the class of an expanded clone, and some rows leave it out.

>TRBJ2-6|-|TRBV6-7|-
TGTGCCAGCAGTAGGGACACCCCAAGGGTTGGGGCCAACGTCCTGACTTTC
CASSRDTPRVGANVLTF
>TRBJ2-5|-|TRBV5-1|-
TGCGCCAGCAGCTTGGCCAGGGGTTGGGGGAGAGGACGAGAGGGCCAAGAGACCCAGTACTTC
CASSLARGWGRGREGQETQYF
>TRBJ2-1|-|TRBV24-1|TRBD1
TGTGCCACCAGTGTGAGGGGGCAGGATGAGCAGTTCTTC
CATSVRGQDEQFF
>TRBJ2-3|once|TRBV7-8|TRBD2
TGTGCCAGCAGCACATGGGAGGGAACAGATACGCAGTATTTT
CASSTWEGTDTQYF
>TRBJ1-6|-|TRBV3-1/TRBV3-2|TRBD1
TGTGCCAGCAGCCCCGGACAGGGAGGGAATTCACCCCTCCACTTT
CASSPGQGGNSPLHF
>TRBJ2-1|-|TRBV6-5|-
TGTGCCAGCAGTTTTCAAATCTACAATGAGCAGTTCTTC
CASSFQIYNEQFF
>TRBJ2-4|-|TRBV28|-
TGTGCCAGCAGTTCTACGCCGCTCGGGGGATCAAAAAACATTCAGTACTTC
CASSSTPLGGSKNIQYF
>TRBJ1-1|-|TRBV30|-
TGTGCCTGGAGCCCCCAGATGAACACTGAAGCTTTCTTT
CAWSPQMNTEAFF
>TRBJ1-4|-|TRBV11-2|-
TGTGCCAGCAGCCTTACGTCCGGGCGGGATCAAAAACTGTTTTTT
CASSLTSGRDQKLFF
>TRBJ2-7|-|TRBV7-9|-
TGTGCCAGCAGCTTAGAGTGGTGGAGGACGCGGGACTTC
CASSLEWWRTRDF
>TRBJ2-1|-|TRBV19|TRBD2
TGTGCCAGTAGTCTGGCGGGAGGGCCCAGCAATGAGCAGTTCTTC
CASSLAGGPSNEQFF
>TRBJ2-1|-|TRBV5-1|TRBD2
TGCGCCAGCTGCCGGACGACTAGCGAGTACAATGAGCAGTTCTTC
CASCRTTSEYNEQFF
>TRBJ2-1|-|TRBV3-1/TRBV3-2|-
TGTGCCAGCAGACTCACAAGTGGTCCTGAGGGCCAGTTCTTC
CASRLTSGPEGQFF
>TRBJ2-3|-|TRBV5-4|TRBD2
TGTGCCAGCAGCTTGAAGCTAGCGGGGAGCACAGATACGCAGTATTTT
CASSLKLAGSTDTQYF
>TRBJ1-4|once|TRBV3-1/TRBV3-2|-
TGTGCCAGCAGCCACCTCAAACGACGGGGTGAAAAACTGTTTTTT
CASSHLKRRGEKLFF
>TRBJ1-5|-|TRBV7-8|TRBD1
TGTGCCAGCAGCGTTACAGGGGCCCTCCAGCCCCAGCATTTT
CASSVTGALQPQHF
>TRBJ2-7|-|TRBV10-2|TRBD2
TGCGCCACCGCTAGCGGGGGACCATACGAGCAGTACTTC
CATASGGPYEQYF
>TRBJ2-3|-|TRBV9|TRBD2
TGTGCCAGCAGCACTCGGACTAGCGGGGGTTTCACAGATACGCAGTATTTT
CASSTRTSGGFTDTQYF
>TRBJ1-2|-|TRBV11-2|TRBD1
TGTGCCAGCAGCGCGGGACAGGGTACGCGTGGCTACACCTTC
CASSAGQGTRGYTF
>TRBJ2-2|-|TRBV6-2/TRBV6-3|TRBD1
TGTGCCAGCAGTTTAAGGGGGCCCAACACCGGGGAGCTGTTTTTT
CASSLRGPNTGELFF
>TRBJ1-2|few|TRBV5-4|TRBD1
TGTGCCAGCAGCTCGGGACAGGCGACGGGCTACACCTTC
CASSSGQATGYTF
>TRBJ1-2|-|TRBV28|TRBD1
TGTGCCAGCAGACCCTCAGGACAGGTTGGCTACACCTTC
CASRPSGQVGYTF
>TRBJ2-7|-|TRBV28|-
TGTGCCAGCAGTTTCGGGGTAGAGGGGGCCTACGAGCAGTACTTC
CASSFGVEGAYEQYF
>TRBJ2-2|-|TRBV7-6|TRBD1
TGTGCCAGCAGCTCACAGGGGGCCCAGAACACCGGGGAGCTGTTTTTT
CASSSQGAQNTGELFF
>TRBJ2-3|once|TRBV18|TRBD2
TGTGCCAGCTCCCGGACTAGCGGGACTACAGATACGCAGTATTTT
CASSRTSGTTDTQYF
>TRBJ2-5|-|TRBV6-5|TRBD2
TGTGCCAGCAGATCGGGACTAGCTCCGGAGACCCAGTACTTC
CASRSGLAPETQYF
>TRBJ2-3|-|TRBV6-1|-
TGTGCCAGCAGTGAGAGGGTGCGGAGCCCCTACCACACAGATACGCAGTATTTT
CASSERVRSPYHTDTQYF
>TRBJ1-2|-|TRBV18|TRBD1
TGTGCCAGCTCACCGGACAGGGGCCCTGGCTACACCTTC
CASSPDRGPGYTF
>TRBJ2-2|-|TRBV2|TRBD1
TGTGCCAGCAGAGGGACAGGGGGCTTCGGGGAGCTGTTTTTT
CASRGTGGFGELFF
>TRBJ2-1|-|TRBV12-3/TRBV12-4|-
TGTGCCAGCAGTTTACGGGACAATGAGCAGTTCTTC
CASSLRDNEQFF
>TRBJ1-2|-|TRBV2|-
TGTGCCAGCAGTGAAGGGGGCCGGGGGGCCACTTATGGCTACACCTTC
CASSEGGRGATYGYTF
>TRBJ1-5|-|TRBV6-5|TRBD1
TGTGCCAGCAGCCACTCAGGACAGGGAGATCAGCCCCAGCATTTT
CASSHSGQGDQPQHF
>TRBJ1-6|-|TRBV9|TRBD1
TGTGCCAGCAGTACAGGGGAGGATTCACCCCTCCACTTT
CASSTGEDSPLHF
>TRBJ2-1|once|TRBV5-1|TRBD2
TGCGCCAGCAGCCCTGGACTAGCGGGAGGGTCTATCAATGAGCAGTTCTTC
CASSPGLAGGSINEQFF
>TRBJ1-2|once|TRBV3-1/TRBV3-2|-
TGTGCCAGCAGCCAAGACTCCCAGGCCATTAACTATGGCTACACCTTC
CASSQDSQAINYGYTF
>TRBJ2-6|-|TRBV7-6|-
TGTGCCAGCAGCCATGACAATTCTGGGGCCAACGTCCTGACTTTC
CASSHDNSGANVLTF
>TRBJ1-2|-|TRBV5-1|TRBD1
TGCGCCAGCAGCTCCCCCGGGACAGGGGTCTATGGCTACACCTTC
CASSSPGTGVYGYTF
>TRBJ1-1|-|TRBV9|-
TGTGCCAGCAGGGGCGGATTTGACAGTGGGGACACTGAAGCTTTCTTT
CASRGGFDSGDTEAFF
>TRBJ2-1|-|TRBV27|-
TGTGCCAGCAGTTTATTGGAGGGTTCCTACAATGAGCAGTTCTTC
CASSLLEGSYNEQFF
>TRBJ2-3|-|TRBV5-1|-
TGCGCCAGCAGCGGAACGGGGGATACGCAGTATTTT
CASSGTGDTQYF
>TRBJ2-1|-|TRBV30|-
TGTGCCTGGAGGACTAGTCACAATGAGCAGTTCTTC
CAWRTSHNEQFF
>TRBJ1-5|-|TRBV15|-
TGTGCCACCAGCGGGGGGGCCAATCAGCCCCAGCATTTT
CATSGGANQPQHF
>TRBJ1-4|-|TRBV5-1|TRBD1
TGCGCCAGCAGCTCGACCGGACAGGGGACACGAAAACTGTTTTTT
CASSSTGQGTRKLFF
>TRBJ2-3|-|TRBV3-1/TRBV3-2|-
TGTGCCAGCAGCCAAGATCGTAACAGGGACAGCACAGATACGCAGTATTTT
CASSQDRNRDSTDTQYF
>TRBJ2-3|many|TRBV28|-
TGTGCCAGCAGCCGCGCGGGGGCCGTCACAGATACGCAGTATTTT
CASSRAGAVTDTQYF
>TRBJ1-1|-|TRBV9|TRBD1
TGTGCCAGCAGCGTTGGAGGGGGCCCTGAAGCTTTCTTT
CASSVGGGPEAFF
>TRBJ1-1|-|TRBV28|-
TGTGCCAGCAGTACCGGGAGGACAAACGACTTTCTTGAAGCTTTCTTT
CASSTGRTNDFLEAFF
>TRBJ1-5|-|TRBV2|TRBD1
TGTGCCAGCAGTGGACAGGGGGGCAATCAGCCCCAGCATTTT
CASSGQGGNQPQHF
>TRBJ2-7|-|TRBV7-9|-
TGTGCCAGCAGTTCCCCTCTCGCGGGAATGCGCGAGCAGTACTTC
CASSSPLAGMREQYF
>TRBJ2-7|once|TRBV27|-
TGTGCCAGGACCCCCCGGGGGTACTTC
CARTPRGYF
>TRBJ2-5|-|TRBV5-3|TRBD2
TGTGCCAGAATGCCACTAGCGAGGTGCCGGGAGACCCAGTACTTC
CARMPLARCRETQYF
>TRBJ2-3|-|TRBV27|-
TGTGCCAGCAGAGCGGGCGGACGTATCACAGATACGCAGTATTTT
CASRAGGRITDTQYF